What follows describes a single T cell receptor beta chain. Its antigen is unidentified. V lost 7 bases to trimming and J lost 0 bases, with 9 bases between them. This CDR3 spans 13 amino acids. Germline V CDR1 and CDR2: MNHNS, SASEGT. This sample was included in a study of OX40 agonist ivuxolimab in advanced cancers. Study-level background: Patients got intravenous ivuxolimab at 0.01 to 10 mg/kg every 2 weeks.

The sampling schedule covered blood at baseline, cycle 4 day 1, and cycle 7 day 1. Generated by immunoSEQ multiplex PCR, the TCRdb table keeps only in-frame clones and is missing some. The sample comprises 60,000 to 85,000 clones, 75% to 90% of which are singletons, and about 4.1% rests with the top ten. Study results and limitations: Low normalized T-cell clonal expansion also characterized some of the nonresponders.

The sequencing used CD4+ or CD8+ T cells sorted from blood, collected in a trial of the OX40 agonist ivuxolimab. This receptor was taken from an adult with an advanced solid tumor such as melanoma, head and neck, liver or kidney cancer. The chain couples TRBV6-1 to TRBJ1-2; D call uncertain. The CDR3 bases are TGTGCCAGCAACAGAGGAGCTAACTATGGCTACACCTTC. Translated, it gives CASNRGANYGYTF.